This TCR beta chain appears in the sequencing data of a study of T cells in Graves' hyperthyroidism and ophthalmopathy. The CDR3 loop spans 17 amino acids. The V gene end was trimmed by 7 bases and the J gene end by 5 bases; junction bases not matched to a gene: 14. CDR1 and CDR2 (germline): SNHLY, FYNNEI. Many counts were recorded for this clonotype. Its antigen is undetermined. Broader study findings: Ophthalmopathy could be told apart from stable hyperthyroidism with a 13 V-J model. Blood held most thyroid clonotypes expanded above 0.001 frequency.

The source material, RNA transcripts, was used to amplify TCR beta CDR3 regions. The HTBI primer set was used in a first-round RT-PCR of the TCR CDR3. TCRdb passed the multiplex PCR reads through MiXCR, listing each CDR3 protein once. The table lists 550,000 to 600,000 distinct CDR3 sequences, 14% of them singletons. The receptor comes from a woman younger than 30 with Graves' ophthalmopathy. The sample taken for sequencing was blood. The rearrangement uses TRBV2 and TRBJ2-1; TRBD2 agrees at 10 bases. The CDR3 protein is CASKEGRLAGIDNEQFF. Here the CDR3 DNA reads TGTGCCAGCAAAGAGGGCCGACTAGCGGGTATCGACAATGAGCAGTTCTTC. Full variable domain (remainder filled in from reference TRBV2 and TRBJ2-1): EPEVTQTPSHQVTQMGQEVILRCVPISNHLYFYWYRQILGQKVEFLVSFYNNEISEKSEIFDDQFSVERPDGSNFTLKIRSTKLEDSAMYFCASKEGRLAGIDNEQFFGPGTRLTVL.